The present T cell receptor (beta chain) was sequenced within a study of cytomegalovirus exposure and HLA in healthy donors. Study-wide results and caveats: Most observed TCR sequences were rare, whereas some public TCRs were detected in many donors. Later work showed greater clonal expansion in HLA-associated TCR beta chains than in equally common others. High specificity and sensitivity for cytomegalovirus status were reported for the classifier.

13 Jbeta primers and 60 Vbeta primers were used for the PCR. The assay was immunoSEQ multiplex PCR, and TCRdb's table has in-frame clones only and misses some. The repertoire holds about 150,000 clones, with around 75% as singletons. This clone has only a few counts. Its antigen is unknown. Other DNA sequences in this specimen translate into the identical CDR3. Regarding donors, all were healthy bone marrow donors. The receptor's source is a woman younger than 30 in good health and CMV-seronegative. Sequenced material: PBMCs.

The CDR3 sequence is CASSVGGQGRYTGELFF. The CDR3 DNA sequence: TGTGCCAGCAGCGTTGGAGGACAGGGGAGATACACCGGGGAGCTGTTTTTT. The chain employs TRBV9 and TRBJ2-2, with 9 bases matching TRBD1. Germline CDR1 reads SGDLS; CDR2 reads YYNGEE. The V gene end was trimmed by 2 bases and the J gene end by 3 bases; junction bases not matched to a gene: 8. This CDR3 is built from 17 residues. Using reference TRBV9 and TRBJ2-2 for the parts outside the CDR3, the full variable domain is DSGVTQTPKHLITATGQRVTLRCSPRSGDLSVYWYQQSLDQGLQFLIQYYNGEERAKGNILERFSAQQFPDLHSELNLSSLELGDSALYFCASSVGGQGRYTGELFFGEGSRLTVL.